Below are 32 T cell receptor beta chains sequenced from a single sample in a study of cytomegalovirus exposure and HLA in healthy donors. Profiling relied on immunoSEQ multiplex PCR, and the TCRdb table lists in-frame clones only, not all of them. The sample has about 170,000 clones, about nine tenths seen once; the top ten hold 4% to 5%. The sequenced material came from PBMCs. The origin of the receptors is a man aged 18 to 30 in good health and CMV-seropositive.

The chain joins TRBV27 to TRBJ2-3, with D maybe TRBD1 (6 bases). This CDR3 has 13 amino acids. In germline, CDR1 is MNHEY, CDR2 SMNVEV (reference sequence). V lost 4 bases and J 3 bases, leaving 8 bases between the germline ends. The CDR3 DNA sequence: TGTGCCAGCAGTTCCGGGACAACAGATACGCAGTATTTT. It is translated as CASSSGTTDTQYF.

The rearrangement uses TRBV27 and TRBJ2-3; the D gene is possibly TRBD1 (6 bases). Germline values: CDR1 MNHEY, CDR2 SMNVEV (reference sequence). The CDR3 runs to 14 residues. Trimming shortened V by 9 bases and J by 5 bases, and 18 bases separated the two germline ends. CDR3 sequence: CASSLMQGQDTQYF. The CDR3, as DNA: TGTGCCAGTTCATTAATGCAGGGGCAAGATACGCAGTATTTT.

The CDR3 spells CASSYSAPLNTEAFF. In nucleotides, the CDR3 is TGTGCCAGCAGTTACTCGGCCCCTCTGAACACTGAAGCTTTCTTT. The chain carries TRBV6-6 and TRBJ1-1; D is unclear. The V end lost 0 bases, the J end lost 0 bases, and 8 bases lay between the germline ends. The germline CDR1 and CDR2 sequences are MNHNY and SVGAGI (reference sequence). This CDR3 has 15 amino acids.

The chain uses TRBV27 and TRBJ2-7; weak D call: TRBD1 (6 bases). V lost 3 bases to trimming and J lost 0 bases, with 15 bases between them. This CDR3 spans 16 amino acids. In germline, CDR1 is MNHEY, CDR2 SMNVEV (reference sequence). The CDR3 DNA reads as TGTGCCAGCAGTTTGAGGCCAGGGGAAATCTCCTACGAGCAGTACTTC. Its translation: CASSLRPGEISYEQYF.

The rearrangement uses TRBV23-1 and TRBJ2-7, with D tentatively TRBD1 (6 bases). TRBV23-1 is annotated as an ORF whose role is uncertain. V dropped 3 bases and J dropped 9 bases, with 21 bases sitting between them. This CDR3 is 15 amino acids long. Here the CDR3 DNA reads TGCGCCAGCAGTCACAGCCGGGACACCCATTCTGGGCAGTACTTC. This codes for CASSHSRDTHSGQYF.

The gene calls are TRBV4-1 and TRBJ1-1, with 7 bases matching TRBD1. V shed 6 bases, J shed 1 base, and the junction held 5 bases outside the gene matches. Germline V gene data show CDR1 as MGHRA and CDR2 as YSYEKL. The length of the CDR3 is 14 residues. This chain's CDR3 is CASRQGTANTEAFF. In DNA, the CDR3 is TGCGCCAGCAGGCAGGGGACAGCGAACACTGAAGCTTTCTTT.

This clone was seen more than once but under ten times. Its ends do not fully match the called genes, so a read error is possible. The chain uses TRBV7-2 and TRBJ1-4, with D perhaps matching TRBD1 (6 bases). The CDR3 is 15 residues long. Germline CDR1 reads SGHTA; CDR2 reads FQGNSA. The CDR3 bases are TGTGCCAGCAACCGGTACGGGACAACGAATGAAAAACTGTTTTTT. Amino acids: CASNRYGTTNEKLFF.

The genes are TRBV19 and TRBJ1-1; TRBD1 might be the D (6 bases). The germline CDR1 and CDR2 sequences are LNHDA and SQIVND (reference sequence). The ends were cut back, 5 bases at V and 0 bases at J, with 13 bases in the middle. CDR3 length: 15 residues. Written as DNA, the CDR3 is TGTGCCAGTAGTGGCAAGGACAGATTGAACACTGAAGCTTTCTTT. Translated: CASSGKDRLNTEAFF.

V and J are TRBV6-5 and TRBJ2-7, with 11 bases lining up with TRBD2. The CDR3 has 15 residues. The ends lost 5 bases at V and 2 bases at J; junction bases unmatched: 5. From germline, CDR1 is MNHEY and CDR2 SVGAGI. CDR3 amino acids: CASSTRLAGTYEQYF. For the CDR3, the DNA is TGTGCCAGCAGTACAAGACTAGCGGGGACCTACGAGCAGTACTTC.

The rearrangement links TRBV25-1 to TRBJ2-1; TRBD1 agrees at 9 bases. Germline values: CDR1 MGHDK, CDR2 SYGVNS. The CDR3 covers 15 residues. The V segment lost 5 bases and the J segment 4 bases; nucleotides outside the gene matches: 6. In nucleotides, the CDR3 is TGTGCCAGCAGTATTCCGGGACAGGGATACAATGAGCAGTTCTTC. It encodes CASSIPGQGYNEQFF.

The V call is TRBV9, the J call TRBJ2-2, with 15 bases identical to TRBD2. CDR1 is SGDLS and CDR2 is YYNGEE in the germline V gene. The CDR3 length is 16 residues. The J segment lost 4 bases and the V segment lost 7 bases, leaving 5 bases of the junction unmatched. The CDR3 sequence is CASGTSGRRVTGELFF. CDR3 bases: TGTGCCAGCGGGACTAGCGGGAGGAGAGTCACCGGGGAGCTGTTTTTT. The complete variable domain, with remaining parts taken from reference TRBV9 and TRBJ2-2, reads DSGVTQTPKHLITATGQRVTLRCSPRSGDLSVYWYQQSLDQGLQFLIQYYNGEERAKGNILERFSAQQFPDLHSELNLSSLELGDSALYFCASGTSGRRVTGELFFGEGSRLTVL.

This chain links TRBV27 with TRBJ1-5; D possibly corresponds to TRBD1 (5 bases). In germline, CDR1 is MNHEY, CDR2 SMNVEV (reference sequence). Trimming left V 4 bases short and J 6 bases short, with 10 bases between. There are 13 residues in the CDR3. The CDR3 DNA reads TGTGCCAGCAGTTGGCGGGGGAGTCAGCCCCAGCATTTT. Encoded protein: CASSWRGSQPQHF.

The chain uses TRBV29-1 and TRBJ2-7, with D hard to call. The germline V gene encodes CDR1 SQVTM and CDR2 ANQGSEA. The V and J ends lost 0 bases and 6 bases respectively, with 9 bases between them. CDR3 length: 12 amino acids. CDR3 amino acids: CSVEDLQAEQYF. In DNA form, the CDR3 reads TGCAGCGTTGAAGATCTGCAGGCCGAGCAGTACTTC.

The rearrangement links TRBV19 to TRBJ1-4, with 9 bases identical to TRBD1. CDR3 length equals 16 residues. J gave up 2 bases and V 6 bases, and 7 bases lay outside the gene matches. Germline V gives CDR1 LNHDA, CDR2 SQIVND (reference sequence). The CDR3 loop reads CASRGTGRGTNEKLFF. The CDR3 DNA follows: TGTGCCAGTAGGGGGACAGGGCGTGGGACTAATGAAAAACTGTTTTTT.

This clone was seen a single time. This chain uses TRBV6-5 with TRBJ1-2; no clear D gene. Trimming cost V 6 bases and J 5 bases, with 10 bases left between them. The CDR3 length is 12 residues. The germline V gene has CDR1 MNHEY and CDR2 SVGAGI. In DNA form, the CDR3 reads TGTGCCAGCAGAAAACAGAAGTATGGCTACACCTTC. The encoded protein is CASRKQKYGYTF.

The chain has TRBV27 and TRBJ2-3; D gene unclear. From germline, CDR1 is MNHEY and CDR2 SMNVEV (reference sequence). V lost 0 bases to trimming and J lost 2 bases, with 12 bases between them. The CDR3 length is 16 residues. The chain's CDR3 is CASSLSQRLYTDTQYF. In DNA form, the CDR3 reads TGTGCCAGCAGTTTATCGCAGAGGCTATACACAGATACGCAGTATTTT.

The rearrangement links TRBV6-1 to TRBJ2-2, with D possibly being TRBD1 (5 bases). CDR1 MNHNS and CDR2 SASEGT come from the germline V gene. V lost 5 bases and J lost 9, with 10 bases in between. The CDR3 runs to 12 residues. The CDR3 bases are TGTGCCAGCAGTCCAGGGAAATGGGAGCTGTTTTTT. Its protein product is CASSPGKWELFF.

CDR3 amino acids: CASSMGRTGNSYEQYF. For the CDR3, the DNA is TGTGCCAGTAGTATGGGTCGGACAGGAAACTCCTACGAGCAGTACTTC. V and J are TRBV19 and TRBJ2-7, with 7 nucleotides matching TRBD1. The length of the CDR3 is 16 residues. After removal of 3 bases from V and 0 bases from J, the junction contained 8 bases not matched to a gene. Looked up from germline, CDR1 is LNHDA and CDR2 is SQIVND (reference sequence).

The chain couples TRBV2 to TRBJ2-3, with a weak D call TRBD1 (5 bases). The V end lost 2 bases, the J end lost 2 bases, and 14 bases lay between the germline ends. The CDR3 has 16 amino acids. Germline V lookup: CDR1 SNHLY, CDR2 FYNNEI. CDR3 protein: CASSERDSLVTDTQYF. CDR3 nucleotide sequence: TGTGCCAGCAGTGAACGTGACAGTCTTGTCACAGATACGCAGTATTTT.

The chain recombines TRBV6-1 with TRBJ2-5; D gene ambiguous. Germline V gene lookup returns CDR1 MNHNS and CDR2 SASEGT. The CDR3 consists of 14 residues. V lost 3 bases and J 0 bases, leaving 8 bases between the germline ends. The CDR3 bases are TGTGCCAGCAGTGAGTCGGTTAACCAAGAGACCCAGTACTTC. Translating gives CASSESVNQETQYF.

The chain uses TRBV5-6 and TRBJ1-1; D gene unclear. The germline V and J ends were trimmed by 1 base and 4 bases, with 14 bases remaining between them. This CDR3 spans 15 amino acids. CDR1 SGHDT and CDR2 YYEEEE come from the germline V gene. The CDR3 spells CASSLRQLAVTEAFF. The CDR3 DNA is TGTGCCAGCAGCTTGCGGCAGTTAGCAGTCACTGAAGCTTTCTTT.

The chain joins TRBV10-3 to TRBJ2-7; D possibly corresponds to TRBD1 (6 bases). The CDR3 has 12 residues. V lost 11 bases and J 0 bases, leaving 11 bases between the germline ends. Germline V gene sequence: CDR1 ENHRY, CDR2 SYGVKD. CDR3 nucleotides: TGTGCCGTGGGGGACAACTCCTACGAGCAGTACTTC. Its translation is CAVGDNSYEQYF.

This sequence joins TRBV11-1 and TRBJ1-5; weak D call: TRBD1 (5 bases). The CDR3 extends over 14 amino acids. The ends were cut back, 7 bases at V and 0 bases at J, with 10 bases in the middle. Germline V lookup: CDR1 SGHAT, CDR2 FQDESV (reference sequence). The CDR3, as DNA: TGTGCCAGCAATTCAGGGTATAGCAATCAGCCCCAGCATTTT. It encodes CASNSGYSNQPQHF.

This chain uses TRBV28 with TRBJ1-2, with no clear D. The CDR3 contains 12 residues. CDR1 MDHEN and CDR2 SYDVKM come from the germline V gene. Trimming pared 7 bases from V and 8 bases from J, leaving 14 bases between. This CDR3 is CASKQAARGYTF. CDR3 coding DNA: TGTGCCAGCAAGCAGGCCGCACGGGGCTACACCTTC.

The chain recombines TRBV7-2 with TRBJ2-3; D perhaps matches TRBD2 (6 bases). This CDR3 is 17 amino acids long. V was shortened by 0 bases and J by 0 bases, with 13 bases between the two germline ends. Germline loops: CDR1 SGHTA, CDR2 FQGNSA. Here the CDR3 DNA reads TGTGCCAGCAGCTTAGCGCGGCTAGCGTTTAGCACAGATACGCAGTATTTT. It specifies CASSLARLAFSTDTQYF.

The rearrangement joins TRBV6-1 to TRBJ2-3; D gene uncertain. Germline-derived CDR1 and CDR2 are MNHNS and SASEGT. The CDR3 length is 15 residues. V was clipped by 0 bases and J by 1 base, with 8 bases between them. The CDR3 nucleotides read TGTGCCAGCAGTGAAGCCGCGGCTGGCACAGATACGCAGTATTTT. Translation: CASSEAAAGTDTQYF.

This clone occurred once. The rearrangement links TRBV27 to TRBJ1-5, with D possibly matching TRBD1 (6 bases). Germline loops: CDR1 MNHEY, CDR2 SMNVEV (reference sequence). Trimming took off 2 bases at V and 6 bases at J, with 11 bases between the two ends. This CDR3 has 14 amino acids. The CDR3 protein is CASSLEGGGQPQHF. As DNA, the CDR3 is TGTGCCAGCAGTTTAGAAGGGGGGGGTCAGCCCCAGCATTTT.

The chain has TRBV5-6 and TRBJ2-7, with 8 nucleotides matching TRBD1. The germline gives CDR1 SGHDT, CDR2 YYEEEE. The CDR3 totals 15 residues. V trimming: 4 bases; J trimming: 0 bases; junction bases outside the gene matches: 6. CDR3 residues: CASSLQDRDSYEQYF. CDR3 nucleotides: TGTGCCAGCAGCCTGCAGGACAGGGACTCCTACGAGCAGTACTTC.

The gene calls are TRBV7-9 and TRBJ2-7; D call uncertain. Between the trimmed V and J ends, which lost 6 bases and 3 bases, there was a span of 9 bases. The CDR3 consists of 12 residues. The germline CDR1 and CDR2 sequences are SEHNR and FQNEAQ (reference sequence). CDR3 in DNA: TGTGCCAGCAGTATAATCAGCTACGAGCAGTACTTC. This encodes CASSIISYEQYF. Full variable domain (remainder filled in from reference TRBV7-9 and TRBJ2-7): DTGVSQNPRHKITKRGQNVTFRCDPISEHNRLYWYRQTLGQGPEFLTYFQNEAQLEKSRLLSDRFSAERPKGSFSTLEIQRTEQGDSAMYLCASSIISYEQYFGPGTRLTVT.

This chain links TRBV20-1 with TRBJ2-1, with no clear D. CDR3 length: 11 amino acids. Germline assignment: CDR1 DFQATT and CDR2 SNEGSKA (reference sequence). V was trimmed by 2 bases and J by 5 bases, leaving 4 bases between them. CDR3 sequence reads: CSARRDNEQFF. The CDR3 region has the DNA TGCAGTGCTAGACGGGACAATGAGCAGTTCTTC.

The V call is TRBV29-1, the J call TRBJ1-1; D might be TRBD1 (6 bases). V lost 0 bases to trimming and J lost 8 bases, with 13 bases between them. The CDR3 extends over 13 amino acids. Germline lookup yields CDR1 SQVTM and CDR2 ANQGSEA. The CDR3 protein is CSVEDPGTMEAFF. CDR3 nucleotide sequence: TGCAGCGTTGAAGATCCTGGGACAATGGAAGCTTTCTTT.

This chain connects TRBV6-7 to TRBJ2-7; 7 positions match TRBD2. TRBV6-7 is noted as an ORF with a role that remains uncertain. The CDR3 runs to 14 residues. After removal of 6 bases from V and 4 bases from J, the junction contained 9 bases not matched to a gene. This CDR3 reads CASSPRELRYEQYF. CDR3 bases: TGTGCCAGCAGCCCGCGGGAGTTAAGGTACGAGCAGTACTTC.